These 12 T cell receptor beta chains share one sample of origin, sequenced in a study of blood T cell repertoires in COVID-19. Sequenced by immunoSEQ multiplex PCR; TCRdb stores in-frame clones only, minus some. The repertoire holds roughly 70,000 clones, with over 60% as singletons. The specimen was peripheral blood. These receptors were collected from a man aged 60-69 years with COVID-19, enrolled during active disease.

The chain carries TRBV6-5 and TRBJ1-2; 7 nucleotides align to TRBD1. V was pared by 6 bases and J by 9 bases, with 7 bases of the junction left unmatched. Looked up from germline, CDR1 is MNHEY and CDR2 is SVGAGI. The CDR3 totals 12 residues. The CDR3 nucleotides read TGTGCCAGCAGATACAGGGGCCAAAGCTACACCTTC. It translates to CASRYRGQSYTF.

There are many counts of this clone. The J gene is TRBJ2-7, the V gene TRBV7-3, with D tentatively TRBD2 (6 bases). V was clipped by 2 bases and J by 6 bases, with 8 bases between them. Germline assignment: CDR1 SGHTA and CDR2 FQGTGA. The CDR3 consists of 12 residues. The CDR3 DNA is TGTGCCAGCAGCTTAGGGGGGTCCGAGCAGTACTTC. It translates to CASSLGGSEQYF.

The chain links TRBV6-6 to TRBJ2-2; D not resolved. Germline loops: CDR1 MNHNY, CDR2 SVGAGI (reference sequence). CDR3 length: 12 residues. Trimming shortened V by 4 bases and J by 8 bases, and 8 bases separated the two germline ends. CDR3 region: CASSSLGGELFF. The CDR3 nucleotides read TGTGCCAGCAGTTCCCTCGGTGGGGAGCTGTTTTTT.

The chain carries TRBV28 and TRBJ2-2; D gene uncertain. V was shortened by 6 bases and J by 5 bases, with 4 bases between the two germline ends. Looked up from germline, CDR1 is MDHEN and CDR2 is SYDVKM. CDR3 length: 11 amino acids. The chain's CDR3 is CASRATGELFF. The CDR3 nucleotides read TGTGCCAGCAGAGCGACCGGGGAGCTGTTTTTT.

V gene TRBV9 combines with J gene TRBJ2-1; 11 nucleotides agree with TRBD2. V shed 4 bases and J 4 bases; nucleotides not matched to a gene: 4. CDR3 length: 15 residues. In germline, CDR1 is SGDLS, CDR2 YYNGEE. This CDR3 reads CASSQGLAAYNEQFF. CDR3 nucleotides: TGTGCCAGCAGCCAGGGACTAGCGGCTTACAATGAGCAGTTCTTC.

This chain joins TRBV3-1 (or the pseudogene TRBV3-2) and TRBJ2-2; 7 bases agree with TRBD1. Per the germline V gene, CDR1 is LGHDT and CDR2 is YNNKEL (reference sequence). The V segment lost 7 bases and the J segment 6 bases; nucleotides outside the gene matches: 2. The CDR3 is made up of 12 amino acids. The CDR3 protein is CASTTGAGELFF. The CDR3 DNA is TGTGCCAGCACCACAGGGGCCGGGGAGCTGTTTTTT.

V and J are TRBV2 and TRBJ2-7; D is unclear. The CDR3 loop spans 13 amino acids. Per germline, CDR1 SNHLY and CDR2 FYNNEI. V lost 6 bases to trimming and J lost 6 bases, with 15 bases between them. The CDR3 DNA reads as TGTGCCAGCAGGGCAAATCCAGGATCCGAGCAGTACTTC. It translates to CASRANPGSEQYF.

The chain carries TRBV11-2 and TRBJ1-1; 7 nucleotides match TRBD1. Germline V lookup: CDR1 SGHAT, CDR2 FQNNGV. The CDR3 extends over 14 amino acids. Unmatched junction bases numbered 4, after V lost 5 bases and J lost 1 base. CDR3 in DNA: TGTGCCAGCAGCCCTGGGACAGCGAACACTGAAGCTTTCTTT. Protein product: CASSPGTANTEAFF.

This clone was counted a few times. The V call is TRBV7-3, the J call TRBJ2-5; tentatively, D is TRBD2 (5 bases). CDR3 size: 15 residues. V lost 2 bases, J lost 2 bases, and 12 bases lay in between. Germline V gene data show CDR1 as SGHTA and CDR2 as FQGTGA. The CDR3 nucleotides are TGTGCCAGCAGCTTAGCCGGTTCGGGGCAAGAGACCCAGTACTTC. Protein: CASSLAGSGQETQYF.

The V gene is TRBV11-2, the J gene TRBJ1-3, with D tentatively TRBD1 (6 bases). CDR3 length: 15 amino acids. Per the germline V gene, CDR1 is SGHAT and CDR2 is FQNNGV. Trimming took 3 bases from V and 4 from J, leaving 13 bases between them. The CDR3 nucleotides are TGTGCCAGCAGCTTGGCGTCAGGGGTAGGAAACACCATATATTTT. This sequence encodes CASSLASGVGNTIYF.

CDR3 DNA: TGTGCCAGCAAACCTCCCAGGGAGGGCGAGCAGTTCTTC. This encodes CASKPPREGEQFF. V usage is TRBV5-4 and J usage is TRBJ2-1; 7 bases are shared with TRBD2. V gave up 6 bases and J gave up 10 bases; unmatched junction bases: 10. CDR3 length: 13 amino acids. In germline, CDR1 is SGHNT, CDR2 YYREEE (reference sequence).

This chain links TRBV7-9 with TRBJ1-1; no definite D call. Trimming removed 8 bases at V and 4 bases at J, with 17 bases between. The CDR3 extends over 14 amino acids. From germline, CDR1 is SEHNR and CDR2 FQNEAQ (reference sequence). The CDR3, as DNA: TGTGCCAGCCAAACTCGGCGGGAGGGCACTGAAGCTTTCTTT. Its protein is CASQTRREGTEAFF.